This TCR beta chain was sequenced in a study of T cell responses to AZD1222 COVID-19 vaccine. Study context: Second-dose recipients at about 4 or about 12 weeks were treated as one pooled group. Study-wide results and caveats: Most donors were white British, females outnumbered males, and clonal diversity was possibly underestimated. With two AZD1222 doses given, Spike-specific TCR breadth and depth both rose.

V was clipped by 5 bases and J by 0 bases, with 17 bases between them. Germline V lookup: CDR1 SGHVS, CDR2 FQNEAQ. This CDR3 comprises 16 residues. In the case of this clone: The antigen is not known.

Method: immunoSEQ multiplex PCR; TCRdb's copy keeps in-frame clones and lacks some. Among approximately 90,000 clones listed, about nine tenths were seen once. The TCR originated in an adult in good health. The sequenced sample was peripheral blood, obtained on day 0 of AZD1222 vaccination. V gene TRBV7-8 combines with J gene TRBJ2-7; D unresolved. CDR3 bases: TGTGCCAGCAGCCTCCGCGAAAACTCCCCCTCCTACGAGCAGTACTTC. Amino acid sequence: CASSLRENSPSYEQYF.